This T cell receptor beta chain was captured by sequencing in a study of shared clonotypes between healthy human individuals. Points from the study as a whole: Rarefaction revealed incomplete sorted-subset sequencing despite large depth.

The CDR3 has 14 residues. Trimming cost V 2 bases and J 7 bases, with 12 bases left between them. Looked up from germline, CDR1 is MNHNY and CDR2 is SVGAGI (reference sequence). A note on this clone: The antigen is undetermined.

Once extracted for a subset, genomic DNA was divided evenly among several immunoSEQ plates. The protocol was immunoSEQ multiplex PCR, while the TCRdb copy is restricted to in-frame clones and leaves out a portion. The repertoire has 2 million to 2.5 million clones, 85% to 95% of them found once; the top ten carry 0.39%. Material: naive CD4+ T cells from PBMCs. Subset indicated: CD45RA+ positively selected. The rearrangement links TRBV6-6 to TRBJ1-5; perhaps TRBD1 as D (6 bases). The TCR originated in a man aged 18 to 30 in good health. Some clones in this sample may be carry-over from other donors' samples. CDR3 sequence reads: CASSYGGAEQPQHF. CDR3 sequence (DNA): TGTGCCAGCAGTTACGGGGGGGCCGAGCAGCCCCAGCATTTT.